The sequence of this T cell receptor (beta chain) was determined in a study of shared clonotypes between healthy human individuals. The CDR3 covers 13 residues. Germline V gene sequence: CDR1 SQVTM, CDR2 ANQGSEA. V lost 6 bases and J lost 7; bases outside the gene matches: 9. Method: immunoSEQ multiplex PCR; TCRdb's copy keeps in-frame clones and lacks some. The table lists roughly 400,000 clones, around 96% of them singletons. The V and J genes are TRBV29-1 and TRBJ2-1, with 7 positions matching TRBD2. This TCR derives from a man aged 25 to 45 in good health. Sequencing input: memory CD8+ T cells sorted from blood. The subset is: CD45RO+ cells pooled with CCR7-negative TemRA cells. Written as DNA, the CDR3 is TGCAGCGTCGTGGGGGGGAATGAGAATGAGCAGTTCTTC. This gives the protein CSVVGGNENEQFF.